The 32 T cell receptor beta chains below come from one sample, sequenced in a study of OX40 agonist ivuxolimab in advanced cancers. Profiled with immunoSEQ multiplex PCR; TCRdb holds only in-frame clones, not every one. The sample carries approximately 73,000 clones, 87% recorded once. Sequencing was performed on CD4+ or CD8+ T cells sorted from blood, taken in a trial of the OX40 agonist ivuxolimab. These receptors all stem from an adult with an advanced solid tumor such as melanoma, head and neck, liver or kidney cancer.

The V and J genes are TRBV25-1 and TRBJ2-1; D not resolved. Germline V gene lookup returns CDR1 MGHDK and CDR2 SYGVNS. The V gene lost 3 bases and the J gene lost 9 bases, with 18 bases spanning the gap. The CDR3 covers 15 residues. CDR3 amino acids: CASSDPSAGWVEQFF. CDR3 DNA sequence: TGTGCCAGCAGTGACCCCTCCGCCGGTTGGGTTGAGCAGTTCTTC.

The chain is built from TRBV5-1 and TRBJ2-1; D possibly uses TRBD1 or TRBD2 (5 bases each). CDR3 length: 15 residues. Per germline, CDR1 SGHRS and CDR2 YFSETQ. V was trimmed by 3 bases and J by 0 bases, leaving 10 bases between them. The CDR3 nucleotides read TGCGCCAGCAGCTGGGACCTCCACTCCTACAATGAGCAGTTCTTC. Encoded protein: CASSWDLHSYNEQFF.

This chain uses TRBV7-2 with TRBJ1-1; D gene uncertain. The CDR3 is 14 amino acids. Trimming took off 4 bases at V and 1 base at J, with 10 bases between the two ends. CDR1 and CDR2 from the germline V gene are SGHTA and FQGNSA. CDR3 loop: CASSSRTRNTEAFF. The CDR3, as DNA: TGTGCCAGCAGCTCCCGTACAAGGAACACTGAAGCTTTCTTT.

The chain is built from TRBV28 and TRBJ1-1, with TRBD1 as a possible D gene (6 bases). The germline V gene has CDR1 MDHEN and CDR2 SYDVKM. The CDR3 has 12 amino acids. V was cut by 5 bases and J by 8 bases, with 12 bases left in between. The CDR3 sequence: CASSLQGSEAFF. The CDR3 DNA is TGTGCCAGCAGTCTCCAGGGGTCAGAAGCTTTCTTT.

J is TRBJ1-2 and V is TRBV7-9; D possibly corresponds to TRBD1 (5 bases). The germline V gene has CDR1 SEHNR and CDR2 FQNEAQ (reference sequence). This CDR3 contains 12 residues. Trimming cost V 4 bases and J 4 bases, with 7 bases left between them. The chain's CDR3 is CASSSGLYGYTF. The CDR3 DNA reads TGTGCCAGCAGCTCGGGACTCTATGGCTACACCTTC.

CDR3 sequence: CAWSGHRSSYEQYF. The CDR3, as DNA: TGTGCCTGGAGTGGCCACAGGTCCTCCTACGAGCAGTACTTC. This chain connects TRBV30 to TRBJ2-7; TRBD1 might be the D (5 bases). Trimming took off 1 base at V and 0 bases at J, with 10 bases between the two ends. Looked up from germline, CDR1 is GTSNPN and CDR2 is SVGIG (reference sequence). The CDR3 length is 14 residues. Drawing the rest from reference TRBV30 and TRBJ2-7, the complete variable domain is SQTIHQWPATLVQPVGSPLSLECTVEGTSNPNLYWYRQAAGRGLQLLFYSVGIGQISSEVPQNLSASRPQDRQFILSSKKLLLSDSGFYLCAWSGHRSSYEQYFGPGTRLTVT.

The table lists this clone with a count of one. V is TRBV6-5 and J is TRBJ1-4; D call uncertain. CDR3 length: 14 amino acids. Trimming shortened V by 6 bases and J by 4 bases, and 12 bases separated the two germline ends. CDR1 and CDR2 (germline): MNHEY, SVGAGI. CDR3 loop: CASSLSGFNEKLFF. The CDR3 coding sequence is TGTGCCAGCAGCCTTTCGGGTTTTAATGAAAAACTGTTTTTT.

V gene TRBV7-9 combines with J gene TRBJ1-3, with D perhaps matching TRBD1 (6 bases). Trimming cost V 3 bases and J 2 bases, with 11 bases left between them. CDR3 size: 15 residues. The germline CDR1 and CDR2 sequences are SEHNR and FQNEAQ (reference sequence). CDR3 DNA sequence: TGTGCCAGCAGCTTCAGTCAGGGGCCTGGAAACACCATATATTTT. This gives the protein CASSFSQGPGNTIYF.

This chain uses TRBV9 with TRBJ2-3, with 10 bases lining up with TRBD2. The trim removed 1 base at V and 4 bases at J, leaving 9 bases unmatched. The germline V gene has CDR1 SGDLS and CDR2 YYNGEE. There are 17 residues in the CDR3. This chain's CDR3 is CASSVRGLAGVADTQYF. The CDR3 bases are TGTGCCAGCAGCGTAAGGGGTCTAGCGGGAGTTGCAGATACGCAGTATTTT.

The chain has TRBV4-1 and TRBJ1-3; no firm D call. V was cut by 3 bases and J by 1 base, with 13 bases left in between. Germline CDR1 is MGHRA and CDR2 is YSYEKL. There are 16 residues in the CDR3. The CDR3 loop reads CASSQGWVTSGNTIYF. Written as DNA, the CDR3 is TGCGCCAGCAGCCAGGGCTGGGTGACATCTGGAAACACCATATATTTT.

CDR3 residues: CASSPEAGRISNQPQHF. The CDR3 DNA reads as TGTGCCAGCAGCCCAGAGGCGGGGAGGATAAGCAATCAGCCCCAGCATTTT. The chain recombines TRBV27 with TRBJ1-5; D call uncertain. Trimming stripped 6 bases from V and 1 base from J, with 19 bases between. The CDR3 sequence is 17 residues long. Germline V lookup: CDR1 MNHEY, CDR2 SMNVEV (reference sequence).

The chain employs TRBV5-1 and TRBJ1-2, with 9 bases that match TRBD1. This CDR3 is built from 15 residues. From germline, CDR1 is SGHRS and CDR2 YFSETQ. The junction had 12 bases not matched to a gene; V was cut back by 4 bases and J by 8 bases. Here the CDR3 DNA reads TGCGCCAGCAGCATTGGGACAGGGAACGTCCTGGGCTACACCTTC. It codes for CASSIGTGNVLGYTF.

The genes are TRBV28 and TRBJ2-7, with D perhaps given as TRBD1 or TRBD2 (5 bases each). Trimming left V 5 bases short and J 3 bases short, with 20 bases between. Germline-derived CDR1 and CDR2 are MDHEN and SYDVKM. The CDR3 consists of 16 residues. The CDR3 loop reads CASSLAGTQGFYEQYF. CDR3 nucleotides: TGTGCCAGCAGTCTAGCCGGGACCCAGGGATTCTACGAGCAGTACTTC.

The chain's CDR3 is CASSQPGGGPGEQYF. In DNA, the CDR3 is TGTGCCAGCAGCCAACCTGGCGGGGGGCCAGGCGAGCAGTACTTC. The V gene is TRBV5-6, the J gene TRBJ2-7; 8 positions agree with TRBD2. This CDR3 contains 15 residues. The germline CDR1 and CDR2 sequences are SGHDT and YYEEEE. The ends lost 4 bases at V and 6 bases at J; junction bases unmatched: 12.

The chain links TRBV28 to TRBJ1-4, with 8 bases lining up with TRBD1. The V gene's germline CDR1 is MDHEN and CDR2 SYDVKM. The V gene end was trimmed by 6 bases and the J gene end by 8 bases; junction bases not matched to a gene: 11. The CDR3 totals 15 residues. The chain's CDR3 is CASRPTGAGREKLFF. DNA for the CDR3: TGTGCCAGCAGGCCGACAGGGGCAGGAAGGGAAAAACTGTTTTTT.

This chain's CDR3 is CASKGQVSTDTQYF. CDR3 nucleotides: TGTGCCAGCAAGGGACAGGTTAGCACAGATACGCAGTATTTT. The rearrangement joins TRBV2 to TRBJ2-3, with 8 bases lining up with TRBD1. The CDR3 sequence is 14 residues long. V trimming: 7 bases; J trimming: 0 bases; junction bases outside the gene matches: 3. Germline lookup yields CDR1 SNHLY and CDR2 FYNNEI.

The chain uses TRBV30 and TRBJ2-1; 9 nucleotides line up with TRBD2. CDR3 length: 15 residues. Germline CDR1 and CDR2: GTSNPN and SVGIG (reference sequence). The junction had 7 bases not matched to a gene; V was cut back by 0 bases and J by 7 bases. The CDR3, as DNA: TGTGCCTGGAGTGTACTTAGCGGGAGACGTAATGAGCAGTTCTTC. Protein: CAWSVLSGRRNEQFF.

The J gene is TRBJ2-7, the V gene TRBV28; no reliable D call. The CDR3 totals 12 residues. Germline V gives CDR1 MDHEN, CDR2 SYDVKM. V was shortened by 2 bases and J by 2 bases, with 4 bases between the two germline ends. Here the CDR3 reads CASSLDTYEQYF. DNA of the CDR3: TGTGCCAGCAGTTTAGACACCTACGAGCAGTACTTC. Filled out from reference TRBV28 and TRBJ2-7, the complete variable domain reads DVKVTQSSRYLVKRTGEKVFLECVQDMDHENMFWYRQDPGLGLRLIYFSYDVKMKEKGDIPEGYSVSREKKERFSLILESASTNQTSMYLCASSLDTYEQYFGPGTRLTVT.

The chain joins TRBV18 to TRBJ2-7, with 13 bases fitting TRBD2. Germline CDR1 and CDR2: KGHSH and LQKENI. The CDR3 has 18 amino acids. V gave up 3 bases and J gave up 5 bases; unmatched junction bases: 13. Here the CDR3 reads CASSPQPQGLAGSHEQYF. The CDR3 nucleotides are TGTGCCAGCTCACCCCAGCCTCAGGGACTAGCGGGATCCCACGAGCAGTACTTC.

The gene calls are TRBV2 and TRBJ1-2; D not certain. CDR3 length: 9 amino acids. V lost 10 bases and J lost 6, with 6 bases in between. Germline V gene lookup returns CDR1 SNHLY and CDR2 FYNNEI. CDR3 sequence: CANLNGYTF. The CDR3 region has the DNA TGTGCCAACCTCAATGGCTACACCTTC.

The V and J genes are TRBV18 and TRBJ2-6; D might be TRBD1 or TRBD2, each matching 7 bases. V lost 8 bases and J lost 4, with 15 bases in between. The germline V gene encodes CDR1 KGHSH and CDR2 LQKENI. The CDR3 extends over 15 amino acids. The CDR3 nucleotides are TGTGCCAGCCAGGGGGGGACCTCGGGGGCCAACGTCCTGACTTTC. Protein product: CASQGGTSGANVLTF.

The chain couples TRBV5-1 to TRBJ2-2; TRBD2 might be the D (6 bases). This CDR3 has 15 amino acids. CDR1 and CDR2 from the germline V gene are SGHRS and YFSETQ. V was trimmed by 0 bases and J by 7 bases, leaving 13 bases between them. CDR3 residues: CASSLAGTSHGELFF. The CDR3 nucleotides are TGCGCCAGCAGCTTGGCTGGTACTAGCCACGGGGAGCTGTTTTTT.

The chain has TRBV2 and TRBJ2-4; no firm D call. Trimming left V 4 bases short and J 0 bases short, with 4 bases between. The CDR3 length is 13 residues. Germline V gene sequence: CDR1 SNHLY, CDR2 FYNNEI. The CDR3 DNA reads TGTGCCAGCAGTGGCGAAGCCAAAAACATTCAGTACTTC. Its translation: CASSGEAKNIQYF.

The chain recombines TRBV15 with TRBJ2-5; TRBD1 agrees at 10 bases. CDR1 and CDR2 from the germline V gene are LNHNV and YYDKDF (reference sequence). This CDR3 has 13 amino acids. Trimming cost V 8 bases and J 7 bases; bases outside gene matches: 7. The CDR3 protein is CATGVGTGVTQYF. The CDR3 DNA is TGTGCCACCGGGGTGGGGACAGGGGTGACCCAGTACTTC.

The rearrangement joins TRBV19 to TRBJ2-5; 7 bases fit TRBD1. Germline V gives CDR1 LNHDA, CDR2 SQIVND (reference sequence). V lost 5 bases and J lost 7; bases outside the gene matches: 10. There are 14 residues in the CDR3. For the CDR3, the DNA is TGTGCCAGTAGTTTGACAGGGTCCTCGGGGACCCAGTACTTC. Its protein is CASSLTGSSGTQYF.

This clone was found once. One end of the junction is discordant with germline, which a read error may explain. The chain employs TRBV10-2 and TRBJ2-6, with TRBD1 identical over 10 bases. This CDR3 comprises 17 residues. The germline gives CDR1 WSHSY, CDR2 SAAADI. CDR3 sequence reads: CASSDGTGVSGANVLTF. Here the CDR3 DNA reads TGCGCCAGTAGTGACGGGACAGGGGTTTCTGGGGCCAACGTCCTGACTTTC.

The chain links TRBV7-3 to TRBJ1-2, with 8 bases matching TRBD1. Germline values: CDR1 SGHTA, CDR2 FQGTGA. The ends lost 2 bases at V and 7 bases at J; junction bases unmatched: 9. The CDR3 is 15 residues long. The CDR3 here is CASSLSGTGGSGYTF. In DNA, the CDR3 is TGTGCCAGCAGCTTATCCGGGACAGGCGGTAGTGGCTACACCTTC.

J is TRBJ2-7 and V is TRBV19; D is ambiguous. Germline V gene data show CDR1 as LNHDA and CDR2 as SQIVND (reference sequence). The CDR3 is made up of 12 amino acids. V lost 5 bases to trimming and J lost 6 bases, with 11 bases between them. The CDR3 loop is CASSWLTGEQYF. The CDR3 nucleotides are TGTGCCAGTAGTTGGCTCACCGGCGAGCAGTACTTC.

This clone was observed a few times. This chain joins TRBV7-2 and TRBJ2-5, with TRBD1 as a possible D gene (6 bases). Germline CDR1 is SGHTA and CDR2 is FQGNSA. CDR3 length: 14 amino acids. V lost 6 bases and J 5 bases, leaving 16 bases between the germline ends. The CDR3 region is CASSQTGTRETQYF. In DNA, the CDR3 is TGTGCCAGCAGTCAGACCGGGACACGCGAGACCCAGTACTTC.

The gene calls are TRBV7-2 and TRBJ1-4; D might be TRBD1 (5 bases). Germline lookup yields CDR1 SGHTA and CDR2 FQGNSA. The CDR3 contains 15 residues. Trimming removed 1 base from V and 8 bases from J, with 14 bases in between. In nucleotides, the CDR3 is TGTGCCAGCAGCTTAGTCGGTGGGGCAGGAGAAAAACTGTTTTTT. Residues: CASSLVGGAGEKLFF.

The rearrangement links TRBV27 to TRBJ2-3, with 8 positions matching TRBD1. With V trimmed by 6 bases and J by 2 bases, 4 bases remained unmatched. The CDR3 covers 14 residues. Germline V gene data show CDR1 as MNHEY and CDR2 as SMNVEV (reference sequence). The CDR3 reads CASSRTGTTDTQYF. Here the CDR3 DNA reads TGTGCCAGCAGCCGGACAGGGACCACAGATACGCAGTATTTT.

J is TRBJ2-7 and V is TRBV7-8, with D maybe TRBD2 (5 bases). CDR1 and CDR2 from the germline V gene are SGHVS and FQNEAQ. This CDR3 has 16 residues. The germline V and J ends were trimmed by 7 bases and 1 base, with 20 bases remaining between them. As DNA, the CDR3 is TGTGCCAGCAACGCAAAGAGGGATGGTCATTCCTACGAGCAGTACTTC. Residues: CASNAKRDGHSYEQYF.